These T cell receptor beta chains were read from a single sample in a study of shared clonotypes between healthy human individuals. Method: immunoSEQ multiplex PCR; TCRdb's copy keeps in-frame clones and lacks some. The sample has about 960,000 clones; roughly 72% are singletons. The sample taken for sequencing was memory CD4+ T cells sorted from blood. These receptors all come from a man between 18 and 29 years old in good health. Each CDR3 is given with its conserved first and last residue. A D gene is named only where the DNA matches it firmly. Not every row has a clone size; where given, it reads once, few, many or a size class.

D gene,V gene,J gene,clone size,CDR3 DNA,CDR3 protein
-,TRBV6-6,TRBJ1-2,-,TGTGCCAGCAGTTACTCGCAGGGTCCCGGCTACACCTTC,CASSYSQGPGYTF
-,TRBV6-6,TRBJ1-5,-,TGTGCCAGCACGAAGGGTAGAGGCAATCAGCCCCAGCATTTT,CASTKGRGNQPQHF
-,TRBV6-4,TRBJ2-7,-,TGTGCCATCCGTTCGTTGGGGGACGAGCAGTACTTC,CAIRSLGDEQYF
-,TRBV18,TRBJ1-2,few,TGTGCCAGCTCACCAACACAGGGAACGGCGAACTATGGCTACACCTTC,CASSPTQGTANYGYTF
-,TRBV2,TRBJ2-7,-,TGTGCCAGCAGGCCCACTACCCTCGCCTACGAGCAGTACTTC,CASRPTTLAYEQYF
TRBD1,TRBV4-2,TRBJ2-7,-,TGTGCCAGCAGCCAAGTAGGACAGGGGGTCCACGAGCAGTACTTC,CASSQVGQGVHEQYF
-,TRBV28,TRBJ2-4,-,TGTGCCAGCAGTTTTGGGGGAGGGGGAACGAACATTCAGTACTTC,CASSFGGGGTNIQYF
-,TRBV6-5,TRBJ1-1,-,TGTGCCAGCAGTTACTCTAGGTCTACGGGGACTGAAGCTTTCTTT,CASSYSRSTGTEAFF
-,TRBV30,TRBJ1-1,-,TGTGCAGCCCGGGGGGACAACACTGAAGCTTTCTTT,CAARGDNTEAFF
-,TRBV30,TRBJ1-3,-,TGTGCCTGCCCAGAGGAAGTAGACTCTGGAAACACCATATATTTT,CACPEEVDSGNTIYF
TRBD2,TRBV5-4,TRBJ2-1,-,TGTGCCAGCAGCCCTAGCGGGGGGGCCGGGTACAATGAGCAGTTCTTC,CASSPSGGAGYNEQFF
-,TRBV6-5,TRBJ1-1,once,TGTGCCAGCAGTTCCCCAGGGAACACTGAAGCTTTCTTT,CASSSPGNTEAFF
-,TRBV7-2,TRBJ2-3,-,TGTGCCAGCAGCCCCAGCCTAATAGCTAAAGATACGCAGTATTTT,CASSPSLIAKDTQYF
-,TRBV7-2,TRBJ2-7,-,TGTGCCAGCAGCAACCAGGGCTACGAGCAGTACTTC,CASSNQGYEQYF
-,TRBV9,TRBJ2-7,-,TGTGCCAGCAGCGGGACTACCTACGAGCAGTACTTC,CASSGTTYEQYF
-,TRBV9,TRBJ2-3,once,TGTGCCAGCAGCGTGACTGCAACTAGCACAGATACGCAGTATTTT,CASSVTATSTDTQYF
-,TRBV19,TRBJ2-5,once,TGTGCCAGTAGTATAGACCGCAGGGGGGGAAGAGAGACCCAGTACTTC,CASSIDRRGGRETQYF
-,TRBV7-2,TRBJ1-3,-,TGTGCCAGCAGCTTAATGGAGGGAAACACCATATATTTT,CASSLMEGNTIYF
-,TRBV5-1,TRBJ2-7,-,TGCGCCAGCAGCTTGGTTTGGGAGAAGGACGAGCAGTACTTC,CASSLVWEKDEQYF
-,TRBV19,TRBJ1-5,many,TGTGCCAGTAGTTACCGTATCAATCAGCCCCAGCATTTT,CASSYRINQPQHF
-,TRBV6-1,TRBJ1-5,-,TGTGCCAGCAGTGAAACCAGAAGCTATAGCAATCAGCCCCAGCATTTT,CASSETRSYSNQPQHF
-,TRBV6-6,TRBJ1-2,-,TGTGCCAGCAGCCAGATTGAGGGGGGTAACTATGGCTACACCTTC,CASSQIEGGNYGYTF
-,TRBV5-1,TRBJ2-6,-,TGCGCCAGCAGCTTGGATGCGGGTTCTGGGGCCAACGTCCTGACTTTC,CASSLDAGSGANVLTF
TRBD2,TRBV5-1,TRBJ2-1,once,TGCGCCAGCAGCTTAACTAGCGGGGGTTACAATGAGCAGTTCTTC,CASSLTSGGYNEQFF
-,TRBV2,TRBJ2-2,-,TGTGCCAGCACCGAGACTGTCACCGGGGAGCTGTTTTTT,CASTETVTGELFF
-,TRBV6-5,TRBJ1-2,-,TGTGCCAGCAGTTACAATACAGAACTCTATGGCTACACCTTC,CASSYNTELYGYTF
TRBD1,TRBV7-2,TRBJ1-1,once,TGTGCCAGCAGCTTACAGGGGGCAGTCACTGAAGCTTTCTTT,CASSLQGAVTEAFF
TRBD2,TRBV5-4,TRBJ2-1,few,TGTGCCAGCAGCCTGGGACTAGCGGGAGGTTACAATGAGCAGTTCTTC,CASSLGLAGGYNEQFF
TRBD1,TRBV10-2,TRBJ2-7,-,TGCGCCAGCAGAGTGTGGGACAGGGGACCCTACGAGCAGTACTTC,CASRVWDRGPYEQYF
TRBD1,TRBV28,TRBJ1-1,-,TGTGCCAGCACTTTCGGGGGGACAGTGAACACTGAAGCTTTCTTT,CASTFGGTVNTEAFF
-,TRBV19,TRBJ2-6,few,TGTGCCAGTACCGGACAACGGGCTGGGGCCAACGTCCTGACTTTC,CASTGQRAGANVLTF
-,TRBV5-1,TRBJ2-7,few,TGCGCCAGCAGTAGTTCCTACGAGCAGTACTTC,CASSSSYEQYF
-,TRBV2,TRBJ2-7,many,TGTGCCAGCAGTGTATACGACGAGCAGTACTTC,CASSVYDEQYF
-,TRBV30,TRBJ1-6,few,TGTGCCTGGAGGGTGGACAGACTGTCACCCCTCCACTTT,CAWRVDRLSPLHF
TRBD1,TRBV14,TRBJ1-1,-,TGTGCCAGCAGCAGACAGGGGGCAATGGTGAACACTGAAGCTTTCTTT,CASSRQGAMVNTEAFF
-,TRBV11-2,TRBJ2-3,-,TGTGCCAGCAGTCGGGCGGCTTTCACAGATACGCAGTATTTT,CASSRAAFTDTQYF
-,TRBV7-2,TRBJ2-1,-,TGTGCCAGCAGCTTAACGGGCGGCATCTACAATGAGCAGTTCTTC,CASSLTGGIYNEQFF
-,TRBV5-1,TRBJ2-7,once,TGCGCCAGCAGCATAATTCCGGGCAACTACGAGCAGTACTTC,CASSIIPGNYEQYF
-,TRBV28,TRBJ1-2,few,TGTGCCAGCAGTTTAGGTACCATTAACGTGGGCTACACCTTC,CASSLGTINVGYTF
TRBD1,TRBV9,TRBJ1-5,-,TGTGCCAGCAGCGTATTAAGGGGGACAGTAGTAAGTCAGCCCCAGCATTTT,CASSVLRGTVVSQPQHF
-,TRBV28,TRBJ1-4,many,TGTGCCAGCAACCCAGCTGGGGCACGAGAAAAACTGTTTTTT,CASNPAGAREKLFF
-,TRBV18,TRBJ2-1,-,TGTGCCAGCTCACCATCTCGAGAGCAGTTCTTC,CASSPSREQFF
-,TRBV6-1,TRBJ1-2,-,TGTGCCAGCAGTGTACAAGAATTTGCCTATGGCTACACCTTC,CASSVQEFAYGYTF
-,TRBV6-1,TRBJ1-1,-,TGTGCCAGCAGTTACGTCGGGGAAGCTTTCTTT,CASSYVGEAFF
-,TRBV18,TRBJ1-1,-,TGTGCCAGCTCACCACTGCTGAACACTGAAGCTTTCTTT,CASSPLLNTEAFF
TRBD1,TRBV18,TRBJ1-3,-,TGTGCCAGCTCACCACCGGGACAGGGTAACACCATATATTTT,CASSPPGQGNTIYF
-,TRBV11-2,TRBJ2-1,-,TGTGCCAGCAGCTTTAAATCTCGGTGGGCGGAACCCAATGAGCAGTTCTTC,CASSFKSRWAEPNEQFF
TRBD2,TRBV18,TRBJ2-1,-,TGTGCCAGCTCACCGCCCGGACTAGCGGGAGGGAATGAGCAGTTCTTC,CASSPPGLAGGNEQFF
-,TRBV6-1,TRBJ2-1,few,TGTGCCAGCAGTGTGGAGTGGGGTGAGCAGTTCTTC,CASSVEWGEQFF
-,TRBV5-6,TRBJ1-2,-,TGTGCCAGCAGCTTGGATCCGCGCGACTACACCTTC,CASSLDPRDYTF
TRBD1,TRBV11-2,TRBJ1-3,-,TGTGCCAGCAGCTTAGTAGTGGGACAGGGCTCTGGAAACACCATATATTTT,CASSLVVGQGSGNTIYF
TRBD1,TRBV10-3,TRBJ2-5,-,TGTGCCATCAGTACAGGGGAACAAGAGACCCAGTACTTC,CAISTGEQETQYF
-,TRBV4-3,TRBJ2-2,-,TGCGCCAGCAGCCAAGCTCCTCTAGCAACGGTCTCCGGGGAGCTGTTTTTT,CASSQAPLATVSGELFF
TRBD2,TRBV2,TRBJ2-1,-,TGTGCCAGCAGTGCCACTAGCGGTCCCGCGCAGTTCTTC,CASSATSGPAQFF